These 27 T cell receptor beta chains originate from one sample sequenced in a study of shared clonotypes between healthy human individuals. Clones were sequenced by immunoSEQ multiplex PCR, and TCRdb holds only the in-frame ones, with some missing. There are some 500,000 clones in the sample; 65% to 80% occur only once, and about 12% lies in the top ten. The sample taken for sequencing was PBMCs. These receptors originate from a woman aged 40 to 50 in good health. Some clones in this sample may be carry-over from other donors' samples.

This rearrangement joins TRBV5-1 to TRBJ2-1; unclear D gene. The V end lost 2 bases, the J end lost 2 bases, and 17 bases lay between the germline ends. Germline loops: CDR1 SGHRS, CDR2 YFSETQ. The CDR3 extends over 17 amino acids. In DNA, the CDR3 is TGCGCCAGCAGCTTTAGGGCCGATTTATTTACCTACAATGAGCAGTTCTTC. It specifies CASSFRADLFTYNEQFF.

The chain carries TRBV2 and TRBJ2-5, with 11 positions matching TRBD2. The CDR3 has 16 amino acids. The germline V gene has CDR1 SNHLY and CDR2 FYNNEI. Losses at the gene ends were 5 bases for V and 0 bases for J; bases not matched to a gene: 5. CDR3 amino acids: CASSKTSGTYQETQYF. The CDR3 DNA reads TGTGCCAGCAGTAAGACTAGCGGGACGTACCAAGAGACCCAGTACTTC.

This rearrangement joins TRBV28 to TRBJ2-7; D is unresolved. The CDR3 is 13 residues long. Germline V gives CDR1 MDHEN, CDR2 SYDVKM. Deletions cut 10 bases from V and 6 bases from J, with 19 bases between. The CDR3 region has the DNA TGTGCCACCTTAGAAGGTGTCTACGGCGAGCAGTACTTC. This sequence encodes CATLEGVYGEQYF. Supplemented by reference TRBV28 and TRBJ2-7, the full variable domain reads DVKVTQSSRYLVKRTGEKVFLECVQDMDHENMFWYRQDPGLGLRLIYFSYDVKMKEKGDIPEGYSVSREKKERFSLILESASTNQTSMYLCATLEGVYGEQYFGPGTRLTVT.

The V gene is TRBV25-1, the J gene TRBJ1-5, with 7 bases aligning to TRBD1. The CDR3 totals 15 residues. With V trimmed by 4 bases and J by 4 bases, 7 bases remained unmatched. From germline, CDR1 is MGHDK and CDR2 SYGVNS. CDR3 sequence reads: CASSAGDSQNQPQHF. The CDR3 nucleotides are TGTGCCAGCAGTGCTGGGGACAGTCAGAATCAGCCCCAGCATTTT.

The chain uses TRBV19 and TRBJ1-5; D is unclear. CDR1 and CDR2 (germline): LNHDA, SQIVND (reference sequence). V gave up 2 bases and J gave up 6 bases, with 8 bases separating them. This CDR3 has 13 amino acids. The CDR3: CASSISDFQPQHF. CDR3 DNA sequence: TGTGCCAGTAGTATATCTGACTTTCAGCCCCAGCATTTT.

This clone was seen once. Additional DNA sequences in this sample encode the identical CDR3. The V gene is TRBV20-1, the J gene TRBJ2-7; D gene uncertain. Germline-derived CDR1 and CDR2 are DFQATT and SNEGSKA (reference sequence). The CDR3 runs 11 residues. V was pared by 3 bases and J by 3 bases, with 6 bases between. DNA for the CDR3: TGCAGTGCTAGGGGTGGCTACGAGCAGTACTTC. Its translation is CSARGGYEQYF.

CDR3 loop: CASSLQHPSTYEQYF. The CDR3 nucleotides are TGTGCCAGCAGCTTGCAGCACCCGTCGACCTACGAGCAGTACTTC. V is TRBV5-8 and J is TRBJ2-7; D is undetermined. The CDR3 totals 15 residues. The germline CDR1 and CDR2 sequences are SGHTS and YDEGEE. The ends were cut back, 1 base at V and 2 bases at J, with 13 bases in the middle.

In DNA, the CDR3 is TGTGCCAGCAGCTCGGACAGGGACGGCACCATATATTTT. Translation gives CASSSDRDGTIYF. The V and J genes are TRBV11-3 and TRBJ1-3, with 8 positions matching TRBD1. V lost 4 bases and J lost 9; bases outside the gene matches: 5. The CDR3 contains 13 residues. Germline lookup yields CDR1 SGHNT and CDR2 YENEEA.

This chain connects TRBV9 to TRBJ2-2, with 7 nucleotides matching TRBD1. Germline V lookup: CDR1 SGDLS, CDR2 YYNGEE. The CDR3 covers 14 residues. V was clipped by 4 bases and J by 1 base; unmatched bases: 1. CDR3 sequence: CASSRQGNTGELFF. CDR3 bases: TGTGCCAGCAGCAGACAGGGGAACACCGGGGAGCTGTTTTTT.

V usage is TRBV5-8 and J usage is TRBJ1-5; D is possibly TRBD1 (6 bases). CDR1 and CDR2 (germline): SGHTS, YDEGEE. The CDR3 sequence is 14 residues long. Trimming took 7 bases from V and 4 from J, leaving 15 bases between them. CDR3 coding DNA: TGTGCCAGCGTCCAGGGGAGGGGGAATCAGCCCCAGCATTTT. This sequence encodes CASVQGRGNQPQHF. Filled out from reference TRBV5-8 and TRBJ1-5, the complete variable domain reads EAGVTQSPTHLIKTRGQQATLRCSPISGHTSVYWYQQALGLGLQFLLWYDEGEERNRGNFPPRFSGRQFPNYSSELNVNALELEDSALYLCASVQGRGNQPQHFGDGTRLSIL.

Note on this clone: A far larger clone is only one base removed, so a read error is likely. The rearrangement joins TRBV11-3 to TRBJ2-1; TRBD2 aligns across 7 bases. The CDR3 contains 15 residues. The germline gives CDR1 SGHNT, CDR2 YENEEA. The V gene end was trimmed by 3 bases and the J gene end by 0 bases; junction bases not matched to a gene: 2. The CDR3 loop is CASSFGGSSYNEQFF. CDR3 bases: TGTGCCAGCAGCTTTGGCGGGAGCTCCTACAATGAGCAGTTCTTC. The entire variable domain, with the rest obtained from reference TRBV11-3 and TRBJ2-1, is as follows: EAGVVQSPRYKIIEKKQPVAFWCNPISGHNTLYWYLQNLGQGPELLIRYENEEAVDDSQLPKDRFSAERLKGVDSTLKIQPAELGDSAVYLCASSFGGSSYNEQFFGPGTRLTVL.

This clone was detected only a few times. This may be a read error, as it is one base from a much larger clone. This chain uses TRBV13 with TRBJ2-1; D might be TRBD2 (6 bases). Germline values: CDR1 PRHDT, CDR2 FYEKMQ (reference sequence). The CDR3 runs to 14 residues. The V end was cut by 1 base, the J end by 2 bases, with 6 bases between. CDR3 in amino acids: CASSLAGAYNEQFF. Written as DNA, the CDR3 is TGTGCCAGCAGCTTAGCGGGAGCCTACAATGAGCAGTTCTTC.

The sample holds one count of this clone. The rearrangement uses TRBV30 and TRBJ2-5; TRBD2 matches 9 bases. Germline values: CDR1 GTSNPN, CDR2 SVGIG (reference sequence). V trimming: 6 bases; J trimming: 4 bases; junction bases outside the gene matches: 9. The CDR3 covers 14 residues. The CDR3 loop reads CACTTIAGVETQYF. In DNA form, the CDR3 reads TGTGCCTGCACAACTATAGCGGGGGTAGAGACCCAGTACTTC.

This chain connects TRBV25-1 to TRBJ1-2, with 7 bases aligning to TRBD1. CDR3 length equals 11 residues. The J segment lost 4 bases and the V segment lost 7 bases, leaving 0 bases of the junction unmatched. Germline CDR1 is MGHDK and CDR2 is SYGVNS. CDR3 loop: CASTGGYGYTF. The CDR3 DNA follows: TGTGCCAGCACAGGGGGCTATGGCTACACCTTC.

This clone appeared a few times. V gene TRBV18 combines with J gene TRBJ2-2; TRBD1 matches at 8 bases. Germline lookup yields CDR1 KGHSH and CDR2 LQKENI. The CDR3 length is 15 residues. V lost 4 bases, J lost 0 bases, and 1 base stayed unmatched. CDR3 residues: CASSQTGANTGELFF. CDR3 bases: TGTGCCAGCTCACAGACAGGGGCGAACACCGGGGAGCTGTTTTTT.

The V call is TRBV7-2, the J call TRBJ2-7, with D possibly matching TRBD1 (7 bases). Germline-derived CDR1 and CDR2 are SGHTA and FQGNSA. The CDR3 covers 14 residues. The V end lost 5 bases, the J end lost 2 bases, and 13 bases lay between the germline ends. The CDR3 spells CASSLPGGPYEQYF. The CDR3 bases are TGTGCCAGCAGCCTGCCAGGGGGGCCCTACGAGCAGTACTTC.

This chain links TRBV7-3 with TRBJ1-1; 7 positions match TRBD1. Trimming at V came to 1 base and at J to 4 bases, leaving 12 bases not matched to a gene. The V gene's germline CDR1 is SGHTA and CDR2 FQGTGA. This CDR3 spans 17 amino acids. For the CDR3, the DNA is TGTGCCAGCAGCTTAAGAGGCACAGGGGAGGGCGGCACTGAAGCTTTCTTT. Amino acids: CASSLRGTGEGGTEAFF.

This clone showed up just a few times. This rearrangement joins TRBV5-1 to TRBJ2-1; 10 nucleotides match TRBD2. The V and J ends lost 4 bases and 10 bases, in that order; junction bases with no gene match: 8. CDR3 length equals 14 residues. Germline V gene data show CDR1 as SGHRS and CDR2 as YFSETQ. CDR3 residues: CASSVASGSREQFF. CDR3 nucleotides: TGCGCCAGCAGCGTGGCTAGCGGGAGTAGAGAGCAGTTCTTC.

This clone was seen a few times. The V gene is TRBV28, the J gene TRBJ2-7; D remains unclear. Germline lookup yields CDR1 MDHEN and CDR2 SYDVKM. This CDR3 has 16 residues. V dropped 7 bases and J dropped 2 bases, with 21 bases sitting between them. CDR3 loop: CASISPLEQEPYEQYF. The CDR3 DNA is TGTGCCAGCATCTCCCCCCTGGAGCAGGAACCCTACGAGCAGTACTTC.

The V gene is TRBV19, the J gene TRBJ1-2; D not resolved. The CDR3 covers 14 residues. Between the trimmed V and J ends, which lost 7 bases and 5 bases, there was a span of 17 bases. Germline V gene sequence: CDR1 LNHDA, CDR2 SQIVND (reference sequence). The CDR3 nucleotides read TGTGCCAGTACCCCCCAAGGAATAGGGTATGGCTACACCTTC. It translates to CASTPQGIGYGYTF.

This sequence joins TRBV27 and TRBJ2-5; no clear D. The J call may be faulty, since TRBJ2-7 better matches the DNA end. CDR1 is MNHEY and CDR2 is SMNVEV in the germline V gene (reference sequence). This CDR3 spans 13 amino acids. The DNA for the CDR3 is TGTGCCAGCACCAGCCGAAGCTCCTACGAGCAGTACTTC. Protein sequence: CASTSRSSYEQYF.

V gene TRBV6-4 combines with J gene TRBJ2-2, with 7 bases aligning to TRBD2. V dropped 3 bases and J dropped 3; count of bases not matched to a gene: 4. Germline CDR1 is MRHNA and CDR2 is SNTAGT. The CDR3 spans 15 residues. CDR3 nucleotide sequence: TGTGCCAGCAGTGAAGAGGGAGGGCACACCGGGGAGCTGTTTTTT. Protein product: CASSEEGGHTGELFF.

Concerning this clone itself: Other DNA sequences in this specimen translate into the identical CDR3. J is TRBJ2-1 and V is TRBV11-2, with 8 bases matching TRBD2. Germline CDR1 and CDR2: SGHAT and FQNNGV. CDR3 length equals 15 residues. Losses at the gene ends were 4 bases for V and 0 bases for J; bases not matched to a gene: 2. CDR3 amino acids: CASSSSGSSYNEQFF. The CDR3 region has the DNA TGTGCCAGCAGCTCCAGCGGGAGCTCCTACAATGAGCAGTTCTTC. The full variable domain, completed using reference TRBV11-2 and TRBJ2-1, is EAGVAQSPRYKIIEKRQSVAFWCNPISGHATLYWYQQILGQGPKLLIQFQNNGVVDDSQLPKDRFSAERLKGVDSTLKIQPAKLEDSAVYLCASSSSGSSYNEQFFGPGTRLTVL.

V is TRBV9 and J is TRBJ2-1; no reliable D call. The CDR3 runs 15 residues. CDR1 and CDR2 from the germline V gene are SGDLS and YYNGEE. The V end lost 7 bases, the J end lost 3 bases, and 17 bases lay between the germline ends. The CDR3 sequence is CASGPSRLRYNEQFF. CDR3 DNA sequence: TGTGCCAGCGGGCCCTCGCGACTTCGCTACAATGAGCAGTTCTTC.

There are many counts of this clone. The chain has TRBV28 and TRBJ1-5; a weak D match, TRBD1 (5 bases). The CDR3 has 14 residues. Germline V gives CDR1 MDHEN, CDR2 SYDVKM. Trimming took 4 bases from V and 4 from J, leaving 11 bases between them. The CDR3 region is CASSYGTENQPQHF. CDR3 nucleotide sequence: TGTGCCAGCAGTTACGGGACGGAGAATCAGCCCCAGCATTTT.

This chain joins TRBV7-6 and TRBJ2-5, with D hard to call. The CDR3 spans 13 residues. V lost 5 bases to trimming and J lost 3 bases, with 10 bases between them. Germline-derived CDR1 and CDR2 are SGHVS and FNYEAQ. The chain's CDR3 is CASSPWRKETQYF. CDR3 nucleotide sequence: TGTGCCAGCAGCCCGTGGCGGAAAGAGACCCAGTACTTC.

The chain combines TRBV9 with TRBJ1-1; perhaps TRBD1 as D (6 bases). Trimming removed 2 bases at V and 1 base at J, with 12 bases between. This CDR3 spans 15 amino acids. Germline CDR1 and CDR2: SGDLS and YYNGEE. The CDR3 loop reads CASSVSGTPNTEAFF. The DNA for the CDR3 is TGTGCCAGCAGCGTGTCCGGGACACCGAACACTGAAGCTTTCTTT.